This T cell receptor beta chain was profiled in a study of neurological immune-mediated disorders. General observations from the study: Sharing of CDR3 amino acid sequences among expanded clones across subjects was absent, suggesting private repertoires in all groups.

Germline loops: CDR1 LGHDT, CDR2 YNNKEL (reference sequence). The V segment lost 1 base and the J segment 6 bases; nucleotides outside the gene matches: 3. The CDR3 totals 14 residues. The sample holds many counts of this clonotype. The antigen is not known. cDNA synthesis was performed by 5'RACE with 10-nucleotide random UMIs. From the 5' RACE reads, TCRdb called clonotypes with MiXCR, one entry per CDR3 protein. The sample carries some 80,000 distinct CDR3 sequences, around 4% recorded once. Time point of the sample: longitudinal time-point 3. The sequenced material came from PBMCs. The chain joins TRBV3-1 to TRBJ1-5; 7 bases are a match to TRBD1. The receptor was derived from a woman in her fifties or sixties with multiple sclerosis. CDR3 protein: CASSQVHRGQPQHF. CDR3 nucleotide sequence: TGTGCCAGCAGCCAAGTACACAGGGGTCAGCCCCAGCATTTT.